This paragraph covers one T cell receptor beta chain sequence. Expressed TCRB transcripts got sequenced, as all isolated RNA was reverse transcribed. Repertoires were generated with immunoSEQ multiplex PCR, while TCRdb's copy carries only in-frame clones and drops some. The data contain fewer than 900,000 clones, under 20% of them singletons. This sample is part of a study of beta chain features in type 1 diabetes. J gave up 3 bases and V 1 base, and 7 bases lay outside the gene matches. Germline-derived CDR1 and CDR2 are SGHTA and FQGNSA. The CDR3 spans 16 residues. This clonotype originated in a woman aged 18-29 years in good health. The rearrangement uses TRBV7-2 and TRBJ2-5; 8 bases are a match to TRBD2. The specimen was naive CD4+ T cells from blood. This chain's CDR3 is CASSLVFGTRKETQYF. The DNA of the CDR3 is TGTGCCAGCAGCTTAGTTTTTGGGACTAGAAAAGAGACCCAGTACTTC.